This paragraph reports one T cell receptor beta chain. No antigen is known for it. TCRdb re-called the 5' RACE reads through MiXCR, storing one row per CDR3 protein. Of some 30,000 distinct CDR3 sequences in the sample, 30% were seen once. CDR1 and CDR2 from the germline V gene are ENHRY and SYGVKD. With 5 bases removed from V and 3 bases from J, the gap between germline ends came to 13 bases. The CDR3 sequence is 14 residues long. The data are from a study of CD8 T cells in ankylosing spondylitis. Overall study findings and caveats: Disease-linked clones bore a CD8+ phenotype, appearing relatively rarely in peripheral blood. The authors reported significant enrichment of disease-linked clones in matched ankylosing spondylitis synovial fluid. Among TCR beta sequences, a motif of eight highly homologous variants appeared characteristic of ankylosing spondylitis blood. In the blood and synovial fluid of reactive arthritis, some motif variants had been previously reported.

Sequencing used synovial fluid, either unsorted or a sorted T cell fraction (not recorded which). The TCR sequence derives from a male donor with ankylosing spondylitis. This chain connects TRBV10-3 to TRBJ1-1, with unresolved D. CDR3 in DNA: TGTGCCATCAGTCTCCCAGGTTACGACACTGAAGCTTTCTTT. Translation gives CAISLPGYDTEAFF.